This TCR beta chain was retrieved from a study of T cell repertoires in cytomegalovirus infection (dated by TCRdb to the late 2010s). Turning to the overall study: Because public TCR beta signatures pointed to carriage of CMV infection together with the matching HLA type, the HLA type of each donor mattered for the analysis. What the work shows at the level of the full study, not this receptor alone: In the ex vivo response, HLA-C-restricted CMV-specific TCR beta clonotypes were dominant, and in two of eight donors the single most frequent clonotype came from this HLA-C-restricted group. Cumulative frequency of public TCR beta family members discriminated carriers of CMV infection plus the relevant HLA type in this cohort and an independent roughly 330-donor cohort.

The instrument given in TCRdb is Illumina HiSeq 1500. Starting from the raw public reads, TCRdb applied fastp trimming at Q25, assembled clones with MiXCR and retained in-frame beta chains. Each entry merges the rows of one CDR3 protein and shows their most common DNA and genes. This sample is represented by under 300,000 distinct CDR3 sequences; 9% to 15% of them were singletons. The ten largest clones represent approximately 1.6% of the sample. Details on this clonotype: Its antigen has not been determined. Per-base quality was not reported, and no clone a single base away is much larger than it.

V is shortened by 7 bases, J by 10 bases, and the region joining them spans 11 bases. CDR1 and CDR2 are read off the germline V gene as SNHLY and FYNNEI. Inclusive of the bounding cysteine and phenylalanine, the CDR3 is 11 residues long. Only the CDR3 region is kept as DNA, spanning 33 bases read in frame from base 1. In this chain, TRBV2 is recombined with TRBJ2-1, with the D gene not clear enough to name. Sequencing input: PBMCs. The sequence derives from a human donor in good health (CMV status not recorded). Some clones in this sample may be carry-over from other donors' samples. CDR3 reads: CASTYKEEQFF. The DNA is TGTGCCAGCACATACAAGGAGGAGCAGTTCTTC. Beyond the CDR3, the reference TRBV2 and TRBJ2-1 genes provide the residues; the full variable domain reads: EPEVTQTPSHQVTQMGQEVILRCVPISNHLYFYWYRQILGQKVEFLVSFYNNEISEKSEIFDDQFSVERPDGSNFTLKIRSTKLEDSAMYFCASTYKEEQFFGPGTRLTVL.